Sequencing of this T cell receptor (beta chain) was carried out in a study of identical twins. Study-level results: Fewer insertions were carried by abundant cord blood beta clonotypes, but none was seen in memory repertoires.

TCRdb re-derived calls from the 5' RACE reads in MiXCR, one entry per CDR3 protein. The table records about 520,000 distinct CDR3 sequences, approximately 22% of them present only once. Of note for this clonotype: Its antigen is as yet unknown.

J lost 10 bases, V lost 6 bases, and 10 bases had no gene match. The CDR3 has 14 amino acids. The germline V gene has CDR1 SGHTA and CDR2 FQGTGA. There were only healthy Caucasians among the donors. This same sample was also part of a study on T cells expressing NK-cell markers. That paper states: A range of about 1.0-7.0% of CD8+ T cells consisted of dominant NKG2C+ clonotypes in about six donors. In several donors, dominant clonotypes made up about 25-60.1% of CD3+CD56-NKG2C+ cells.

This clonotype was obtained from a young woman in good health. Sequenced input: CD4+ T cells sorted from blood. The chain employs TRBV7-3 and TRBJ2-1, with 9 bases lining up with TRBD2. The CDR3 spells CASRNSGGVVEQFF. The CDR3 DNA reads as TGTGCCAGCAGGAATAGCGGGGGCGTGGTGGAGCAGTTCTTC.